The source of this TCR beta chain is a study of T cells in localized non-small cell lung cancer. CDR3 length: 12 residues. Trimming stripped 5 bases from V and 7 bases from J, with 12 bases between. Germline CDR1 reads SGHTA; CDR2 reads FQGTGA. Of note for this clone: Its specificity is not known.

Overall study findings and caveats: Detection in adjacent lung was observed for a median roughly 57 of the top 100 tumor clones. Owing to sequencing of a solitary tumor region, heterogeneity cannot be discounted.

Profiled with immunoSEQ multiplex PCR; TCRdb holds only in-frame clones, not every one. In the table there are 7,500 to 9,000 clones, more than 75% of which are singletons. The chain recombines TRBV7-3 with TRBJ2-7; D could derive from TRBD1 or TRBD2 (5 bases each). The receptor comes from a male donor older than 55 with stage III lung adenocarcinoma. The starting material was peripheral blood, obtained before any cancer treatment. Written as DNA, the CDR3 is TGTGCCAGCAGCCTTACAGGAGGAGAGCAGTACTTC. This gives the protein CASSLTGGEQYF.